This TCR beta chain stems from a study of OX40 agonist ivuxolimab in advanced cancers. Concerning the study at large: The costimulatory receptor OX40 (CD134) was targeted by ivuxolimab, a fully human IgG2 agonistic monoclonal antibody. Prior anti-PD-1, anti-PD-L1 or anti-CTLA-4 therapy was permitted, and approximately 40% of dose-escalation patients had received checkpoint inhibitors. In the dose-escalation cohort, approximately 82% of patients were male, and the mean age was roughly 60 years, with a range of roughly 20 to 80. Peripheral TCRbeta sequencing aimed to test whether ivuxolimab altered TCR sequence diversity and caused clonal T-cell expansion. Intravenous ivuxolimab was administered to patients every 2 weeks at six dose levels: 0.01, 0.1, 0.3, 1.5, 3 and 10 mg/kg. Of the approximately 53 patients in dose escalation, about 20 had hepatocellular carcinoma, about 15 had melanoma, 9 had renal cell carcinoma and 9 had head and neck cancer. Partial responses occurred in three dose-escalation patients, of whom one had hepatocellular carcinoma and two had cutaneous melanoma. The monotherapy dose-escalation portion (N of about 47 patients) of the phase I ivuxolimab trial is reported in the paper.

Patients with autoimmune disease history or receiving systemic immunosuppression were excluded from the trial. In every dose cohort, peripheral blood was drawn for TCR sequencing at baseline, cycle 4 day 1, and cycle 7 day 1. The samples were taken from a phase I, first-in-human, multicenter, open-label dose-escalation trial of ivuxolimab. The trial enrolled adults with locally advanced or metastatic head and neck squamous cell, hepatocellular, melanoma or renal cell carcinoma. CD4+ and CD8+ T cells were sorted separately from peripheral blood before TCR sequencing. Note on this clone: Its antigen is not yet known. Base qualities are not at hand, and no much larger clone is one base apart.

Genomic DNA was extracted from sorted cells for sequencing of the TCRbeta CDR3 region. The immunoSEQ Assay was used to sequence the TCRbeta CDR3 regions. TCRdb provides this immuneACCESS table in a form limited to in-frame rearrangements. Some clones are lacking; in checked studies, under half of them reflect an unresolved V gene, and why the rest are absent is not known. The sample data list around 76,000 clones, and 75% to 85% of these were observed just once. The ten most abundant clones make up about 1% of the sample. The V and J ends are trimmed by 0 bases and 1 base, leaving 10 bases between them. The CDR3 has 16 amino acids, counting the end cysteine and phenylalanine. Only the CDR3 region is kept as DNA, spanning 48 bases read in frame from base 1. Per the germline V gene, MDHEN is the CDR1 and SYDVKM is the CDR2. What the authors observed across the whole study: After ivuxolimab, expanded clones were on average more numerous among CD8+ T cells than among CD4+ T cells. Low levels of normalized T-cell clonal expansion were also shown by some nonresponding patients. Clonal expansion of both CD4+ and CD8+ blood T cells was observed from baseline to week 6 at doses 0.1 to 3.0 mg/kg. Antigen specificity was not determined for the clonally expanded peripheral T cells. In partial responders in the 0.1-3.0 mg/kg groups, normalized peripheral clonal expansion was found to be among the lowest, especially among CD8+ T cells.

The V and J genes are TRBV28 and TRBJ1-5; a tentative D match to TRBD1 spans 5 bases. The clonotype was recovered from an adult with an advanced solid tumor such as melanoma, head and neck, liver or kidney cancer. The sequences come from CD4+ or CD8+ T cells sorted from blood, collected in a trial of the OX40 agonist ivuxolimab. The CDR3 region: CASSLWYQGSNQPQHF. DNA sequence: TGTGCCAGCAGTTTATGGTACCAGGGCAGCAATCAGCCCCAGCATTTT.